The TCR beta chain under discussion was sequenced for a study of metastatic and nonmetastatic thyroid tumors. Prior to thyroid surgery, none of the patients had received any treatment. The CDR3 has 15 residues. The V gene's germline CDR1 is DFQATT and CDR2 SNEGSKA (reference sequence). J lost 2 bases, V lost 6 bases, and 11 bases had no gene match. In its sample, this clone was seen many times. TCRdb re-called the PCR reads with MiXCR. The data show approximately 82,000 clones, approximately 12% seen once. Sample: tumor tissue. The V gene is TRBV20-1, the J gene TRBJ2-7; 9 bases line up with TRBD2. The receptor was derived from a female donor with papillary thyroid cancer or a benign thyroid nodule (not recorded which). Some clones in this sample may be carry-over from other donors' samples. The DNA for the CDR3 is TGCAGTGCCCTTCTAGGAGCGGGGGGAGCCTACGAGCAGTACTTC. Residues: CSALLGAGGAYEQYF.